One sample yielded the 32 T cell receptor beta chains listed below, sequenced in a study of T cells in Graves' hyperthyroidism and ophthalmopathy. TCR beta CDR3 region amplification was performed from RNA transcripts. The HTBI primer set was used in a first-round RT-PCR of the TCR CDR3. TCRdb reanalysed the multiplex PCR reads using MiXCR and keeps one entry per CDR3 protein. In the table there are 400,000 to 600,000 distinct CDR3 sequences, about 16% of which are singletons. The sample consisted of blood. The receptors derive from a woman in her thirties with Graves' ophthalmopathy.

In its sample, this clonotype was seen many times. The CDR3 is CSALRDGQFF. CDR3 coding DNA: TGCAGTGCCCTCCGGGACGGGCAGTTCTTC. This chain links TRBV20-1 with TRBJ2-1; the D gene could be TRBD1 or TRBD2 (5 bases each). Germline V gene data show CDR1 as DFQATT and CDR2 as SNEGSKA (reference sequence). V was cut by 6 bases and J by 12 bases, with 12 bases left in between. The CDR3 sequence is 10 residues long.

This clonotype is a singleton in its sample. Its ends do not fully match the called genes, so a read error is possible. The chain employs TRBV7-9 and TRBJ2-1; D gene uncertain. CDR3 length: 17 residues. CDR1 is SEHNR and CDR2 is FQNEAQ in the germline V gene (reference sequence). CDR3 nucleotides: TGCGCCAGCAGCGAAAAACCAGCTCCACTCTCCTACAATGAGCAGTTCTTC. Translation gives CASSEKPAPLSYNEQFF.

This clonotype was picked up many times. The V and J genes are TRBV11-2 and TRBJ2-1, with 9 positions matching TRBD2. Germline trimming cut 6 bases from V and 6 bases from J; bases unmatched to any gene: 6. Germline-derived CDR1 and CDR2 are SGHAT and FQNNGV. The CDR3 length is 14 residues. CDR3 in DNA: TGTGCCAGCAGTAGCGGGAGTATGGTCAATGAGCAGTTCTTC. This gives the protein CASSSGSMVNEQFF.

This clonotype was found many times. The J gene is TRBJ1-1, the V gene TRBV6-1, with TRBD1 matching 7 bases. Germline CDR1 reads MNHNS; CDR2 reads SASEGT. The ends lost 5 bases at V and 1 base at J; junction bases unmatched: 7. CDR3 length equals 15 residues. CDR3 sequence reads: CASSPQQGSNTEAFF. The CDR3 bases are TGTGCCAGCAGTCCCCAACAGGGGTCGAACACTGAAGCTTTCTTT.

The CDR3 DNA is TGTGCCAGCAGCTTGGGGTCCACAGGGGAGACCCAGTACTTC. Amino acid sequence: CASSLGSTGETQYF. This sequence joins TRBV5-5 and TRBJ2-5; D perhaps matches TRBD1 (6 bases). The CDR3 length is 14 residues. The germline V and J ends were trimmed by 0 bases and 5 bases, with 11 bases remaining between them. Germline CDR1 is SGHKS and CDR2 is YYEKEE (reference sequence).

In this sample, this clonotype turned up a few times. The CDR3 sequence: CASSLSGQRIYEQYF. In DNA form, the CDR3 reads TGTGCCAGCAGTTTATCGGGACAGCGCATCTACGAGCAGTACTTC. The genes are TRBV27 and TRBJ2-7; TRBD1 matches at 7 bases. Unmatched junction bases numbered 5, after V lost 0 bases and J lost 3 bases. The CDR3 is 15 amino acids. Germline V CDR1 and CDR2: MNHEY, SMNVEV (reference sequence).

Written as DNA, the CDR3 is TGTGCCAGCAGTGAATTTAGGTTTGTCGGGGCCAACGTCCTGACTTTC. Translation: CASSEFRFVGANVLTF. This chain connects TRBV2 to TRBJ2-6; no clear D gene. The CDR3 has 16 amino acids. The germline V gene has CDR1 SNHLY and CDR2 FYNNEI. V shed 2 bases and J shed 4 bases, with 12 bases lying between them.

The gene calls are TRBV9 and TRBJ2-1; possible D gene TRBD1, 6 bases. From germline, CDR1 is SGDLS and CDR2 YYNGEE. V was cut by 3 bases and J by 5 bases, with 18 bases left in between. The CDR3 is 16 amino acids. The CDR3 nucleotides are TGTGCCAGCAGCGCGTTTGGGACACTCTCGAACAATGAGCAGTTCTTC. Protein sequence: CASSAFGTLSNNEQFF. The full variable domain, with the rest looked up from reference TRBV9 and TRBJ2-1, is DSGVTQTPKHLITATGQRVTLRCSPRSGDLSVYWYQQSLDQGLQFLIQYYNGEERAKGNILERFSAQQFPDLHSELNLSSLELGDSALYFCASSAFGTLSNNEQFFGPGTRLTVL.

This clonotype was seen at least ten times. V is TRBV28 and J is TRBJ1-2, with TRBD1 identical over 7 bases. Germline trimming cut 5 bases from V and 4 bases from J; bases unmatched to any gene: 10. This CDR3 is 15 amino acids long. CDR1 and CDR2 (germline): MDHEN, SYDVKM. The CDR3 bases are TGTGCCAGCAGTATGGGACAGCCAGCAGGCTATGGCTACACCTTC. Protein: CASSMGQPAGYGYTF.

This clonotype has at least ten counts. This rearrangement joins TRBV28 to TRBJ2-5; the match to TRBD1 covers 7 bases. The CDR3 has 16 residues. V lost 3 bases and J lost 5; bases outside the gene matches: 12. Germline loops: CDR1 MDHEN, CDR2 SYDVKM. The CDR3 spells CASSFSPLGGTETQYF. The CDR3 nucleotides read TGTGCCAGCAGTTTCAGTCCTTTAGGGGGCACGGAGACCCAGTACTTC.

This clonotype was seen many times. This chain uses TRBV24-1 with TRBJ2-5, with a weak D call TRBD1 (6 bases). The CDR3 is 17 amino acids. V was trimmed by 3 bases and J by 4 bases, leaving 20 bases between them. From germline, CDR1 is KGHDR and CDR2 SFDVKD. DNA of the CDR3: TGTGCCACCAGTGATCCGACAGGTCCAAGTACACGAGAGACCCAGTACTTC. Its protein product is CATSDPTGPSTRETQYF.

A word on this clonotype: One end of the junction fails to match germline, which may point to a read error. This chain links TRBV28 with TRBJ1-2, with 10 bases fitting TRBD1. The CDR3 is made up of 18 amino acids. Germline V gene data show CDR1 as MDHEN and CDR2 as SYDVKM. The CDR3, as DNA: TGTGCCAGCAGGCCGACCCGACAGGGGGCGAACCCGAACTATGACTACACCTTC. It is translated as CASRPTRQGANPNYDYTF.

This clonotype was seen ten or more times. The rearrangement uses TRBV2 and TRBJ2-7; 7 bases map to TRBD1. V shed 2 bases, J shed 0 bases, and the junction held 4 bases outside the gene matches. The CDR3 spans 15 residues. Germline CDR1 and CDR2: SNHLY and FYNNEI. CDR3 amino acids: CASSEKGTVSYEQYF. CDR3 in DNA: TGTGCCAGCAGTGAAAAGGGGACAGTCTCCTACGAGCAGTACTTC.

This clonotype has ten or more counts. The V gene is TRBV30, the J gene TRBJ2-7; no clear D. The CDR3 spans 12 residues. Looked up from germline, CDR1 is GTSNPN and CDR2 is SVGIG (reference sequence). V was clipped by 3 bases and J by 6 bases, with 12 bases between them. Here the CDR3 DNA reads TGTGCCTGGAGAAACGGTAATACCGAGCAGTACTTC. Translated: CAWRNGNTEQYF.

This clonotype was counted a few times. The chain combines TRBV9 with TRBJ2-1; D is possibly TRBD2 (5 bases). The CDR3 contains 14 residues. Trimming left V 2 bases short and J 7 bases short, with 13 bases between. Germline CDR1 SGDLS, CDR2 YYNGEE. The CDR3 spells CASSVYGMRNEQFF. The CDR3 region has the DNA TGTGCCAGCAGCGTTTACGGGATGCGGAATGAGCAGTTCTTC. Variable domain in full (rest from reference TRBV9 and TRBJ2-1): DSGVTQTPKHLITATGQRVTLRCSPRSGDLSVYWYQQSLDQGLQFLIQYYNGEERAKGNILERFSAQQFPDLHSELNLSSLELGDSALYFCASSVYGMRNEQFFGPGTRLTVL.

This clonotype came up a few times. The final CDR3 position lacks the conserved phenylalanine or tryptophan, pointing to a likely read error. In DNA form, the CDR3 reads TGTGCCAGTAGTATTGGGCGGGCTCGCACAGATACGCAGTATTCT. This translates into CASSIGRARTDTQYS. V gene TRBV19 combines with J gene TRBJ2-3, with D possibly being TRBD2 (5 bases). The CDR3 spans 15 residues. Trimming removed 3 bases from V and 1 base from J, with 11 bases in between. CDR1 and CDR2 (germline): LNHDA, SQIVND (reference sequence).

In this sample, this clonotype turned up a few times. The genes are TRBV11-3 and TRBJ1-5, with TRBD1 matching 7 bases. This CDR3 region has 17 residues. Trimming removed 1 base from V and 8 bases from J; junction bases left unmatched: 14. Per the germline V gene, CDR1 is SGHNT and CDR2 is YENEEA. The CDR3 is CASSLVEQGFGTEPQHF. CDR3 DNA sequence: TGTGCCAGCAGCTTAGTCGAACAGGGGTTTGGCACAGAGCCCCAGCATTTT.

This clonotype was seen only a few times. The chain uses TRBV27 and TRBJ2-7; D gene uncertain. V shed 2 bases and J shed 2 bases, with 10 bases lying between them. The germline CDR1 and CDR2 sequences are MNHEY and SMNVEV (reference sequence). The CDR3 extends over 14 amino acids. For the CDR3, the DNA is TGTGCCAGCAGTTTAGGACCAGGCCCCTACGAGCAGTACTTC. Translation gives CASSLGPGPYEQYF.

This clonotype was found many times. In nucleotides, the CDR3 is TGTGCCAGCAGTCCACTTAAGCGGTATCAAGAGACCCAGTACTTC. Translated: CASSPLKRYQETQYF. The chain joins TRBV27 to TRBJ2-5, with D tentatively TRBD2 (5 bases). The length of the CDR3 is 15 residues. The V gene's germline CDR1 is MNHEY and CDR2 SMNVEV (reference sequence). V dropped 5 bases and J dropped 2 bases, with 15 bases sitting between them.

This clonotype was counted ten times or more. The chain links TRBV7-2 to TRBJ1-5; 7 nucleotides agree with TRBD1. Germline CDR1 is SGHTA and CDR2 is FQGNSA. The length of the CDR3 is 16 residues. The junction had 2 bases not matched to a gene; V was cut back by 0 bases and J by 0 bases. CDR3 protein: CASSLAYRGSNQPQHF. In DNA, the CDR3 is TGTGCCAGCAGCTTAGCCTACAGGGGTAGCAATCAGCCCCAGCATTTT.

Here the CDR3 DNA reads TGTGCCAGCAGCGTAGGACGGGATCTTTCTGGAAACACCATATATTTT. Translated, it gives CASSVGRDLSGNTIYF. V is TRBV9 and J is TRBJ1-3; D not certain. Germline-derived CDR1 and CDR2 are SGDLS and YYNGEE. V was shortened by 0 bases and J by 1 base, with 11 bases between the two germline ends. CDR3 size: 16 residues.

This clonotype came up many times. The genes are TRBV10-3 and TRBJ2-3, with 8 bases aligning to TRBD2. The CDR3 length is 21 residues. Germline assignment: CDR1 ENHRY and CDR2 SYGVKD. Losses at the gene ends were 0 bases for V and 4 bases for J; bases not matched to a gene: 21. The CDR3 reads CAISESIAALAGSQLADTQYF. In DNA form, the CDR3 reads TGTGCCATCAGTGAGTCGATAGCAGCATTAGCGGGATCTCAATTGGCAGATACGCAGTATTTT.

This clonotype appeared many times. The chain's CDR3 is CASRTGPPGANVLTF. The CDR3 nucleotides are TGTGCCAGTCGGACAGGGCCCCCTGGGGCCAACGTCCTGACTTTC. The chain is built from TRBV28 and TRBJ2-6; TRBD1 matches at 8 bases. After removal of 9 bases from V and 2 bases from J, the junction contained 6 bases not matched to a gene. CDR1 and CDR2 (germline): MDHEN, SYDVKM. The CDR3 has 15 residues. Full variable domain (outside the CDR3, taken from reference TRBV28 and TRBJ2-6): DVKVTQSSRYLVKRTGEKVFLECVQDMDHENMFWYRQDPGLGLRLIYFSYDVKMKEKGDIPEGYSVSREKKERFSLILESASTNQTSMYLCASRTGPPGANVLTFGAGSRLTVL.

Turning to this clonotype: This may come from a read error, since a much larger clone is one base off. The genes are TRBV7-2 and TRBJ2-1; D possibly corresponds to TRBD1 (6 bases). V shed 4 bases and J shed 5 bases, with 15 bases lying between them. Germline CDR1 SGHTA, CDR2 FQGNSA. CDR3 length: 15 amino acids. The CDR3 reads CASSSARGGHNEQFF. CDR3 coding DNA: TGTGCCAGCAGCTCAGCCAGGGGTGGGCACAATGAGCAGTTCTTC.

This clonotype was counted between two and nine times. This chain connects TRBV12-3 or TRBV12-4 to TRBJ2-5, with D possibly matching TRBD2 (6 bases). This CDR3 comprises 16 residues. Trimming removed 3 bases at V and 5 bases at J, with 19 bases between. This CDR3 reads CASSFVRGSGEETQYF. CDR3 DNA sequence: TGTGCCAGCAGTTTCGTACGGGGTTCGGGAGAGGAGACCCAGTACTTC.

Only one count was recorded for this clonotype. Without the conserved terminal phenylalanine or tryptophan, this CDR3 likely stems from a read error. V gene TRBV19 combines with J gene TRBJ1-1, with TRBD1 matching over 8 bases. The junction had 12 bases not matched to a gene; V was cut back by 8 bases and J by 4 bases. Germline assignment: CDR1 LNHDA and CDR2 SQIVND (reference sequence). The CDR3 spans 15 residues. CDR3 DNA sequence: TGTGCCAGTTCGAACCCCAGGGGGCTAGGCACTGAAGCTTTCCTT. This codes for CASSNPRGLGTEAFL.

The chain links TRBV7-2 to TRBJ1-6; unclear D gene. Germline CDR1 SGHTA, CDR2 FQGNSA. The CDR3 loop spans 13 amino acids. The V and J ends lost 2 bases and 13 bases respectively, with 12 bases between them. The CDR3 spells CASSLSQDGPLHF. The CDR3 bases are TGTGCCAGCAGCTTATCGCAGGACGGGCCCCTCCACTTT. Using reference TRBV7-2 and TRBJ1-6 for the parts outside the CDR3, the full variable domain is GAGVSQSPSNKVTEKGKDVELRCDPISGHTALYWYRQSLGQGLEFLIYFQGNSAPDKSGLPSDRFSAERTGGSVSTLTIQRTQQEDSAVYLCASSLSQDGPLHFGNGTRLTVT.

The gene calls are TRBV10-3 and TRBJ2-7; no clear D. V shed 10 bases and J shed 2 bases, with 6 bases lying between them. Germline V gene sequence: CDR1 ENHRY, CDR2 SYGVKD. This CDR3 is 10 amino acids long. CDR3 nucleotides: TGTGCCACCTTAACCTACGAGCAGTACTTC. Translating gives CATLTYEQYF.

In this sample, this clonotype turned up many times. The chain joins TRBV27 to TRBJ2-3; no reliable D call. Germline CDR1 reads MNHEY; CDR2 reads SMNVEV (reference sequence). The germline V and J ends were trimmed by 5 bases and 2 bases, with 8 bases remaining between them. The CDR3 is 13 amino acids. The CDR3 bases are TGTGCCAGCAGTCTGTACAACACAGATACGCAGTATTTT. This gives the protein CASSLYNTDTQYF.

This clonotype was counted only a few times. The rearrangement uses TRBV20-1 and TRBJ2-2; 10 nucleotides match TRBD2. This CDR3 spans 16 amino acids. The V and J ends lost 1 base and 3 bases, in that order; junction bases with no gene match: 5. Germline V CDR1 and CDR2: DFQATT, SNEGSKA (reference sequence). CDR3 bases: TGCAGTGCTAGAGGAGGACTAGCGGTGGACACCGGGGAGCTGTTTTTT. Protein sequence: CSARGGLAVDTGELFF.

With respect to this clonotype: A junction boundary mismatches the germline segment, possibly from a read error. This chain links TRBV7-8 with TRBJ2-3; 7 nucleotides align to TRBD2. The germline V gene encodes CDR1 SGHVS and CDR2 FQNEAQ. The CDR3 loop spans 14 amino acids. The CDR3 DNA reads TGTGCCAGCAGCCTCGGGGGGAGCATAGATACGCAGTATTTT. Translation: CASSLGGSIDTQYF.

A word on this clonotype: A read error may be the cause here, since a much bigger clone is one base away. The chain is built from TRBV20-1 and TRBJ2-5; no firm D call. The V end lost 0 bases, the J end lost 7 bases, and 15 bases lay between the germline ends. CDR1 and CDR2 from the germline V gene are DFQATT and SNEGSKA (reference sequence). The CDR3 extends over 14 amino acids. The CDR3 DNA reads as TGCAGTGCTAGAGATGGGCTAGTCGAAGCGACCCAGTACTTC. Its translation: CSARDGLVEATQYF.